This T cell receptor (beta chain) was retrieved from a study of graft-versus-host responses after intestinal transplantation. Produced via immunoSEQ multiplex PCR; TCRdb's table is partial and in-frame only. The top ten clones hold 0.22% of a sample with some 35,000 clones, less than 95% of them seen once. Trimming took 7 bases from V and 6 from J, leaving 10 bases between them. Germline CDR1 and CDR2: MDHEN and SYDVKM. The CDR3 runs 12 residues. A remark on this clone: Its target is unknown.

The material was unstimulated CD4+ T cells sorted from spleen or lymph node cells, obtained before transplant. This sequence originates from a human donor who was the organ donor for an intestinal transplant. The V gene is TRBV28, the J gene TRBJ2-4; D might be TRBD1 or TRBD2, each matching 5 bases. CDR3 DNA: TGTGCCAGCAAAGGGGACCGAAACATTCAGTACTTC. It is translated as CASKGDRNIQYF.